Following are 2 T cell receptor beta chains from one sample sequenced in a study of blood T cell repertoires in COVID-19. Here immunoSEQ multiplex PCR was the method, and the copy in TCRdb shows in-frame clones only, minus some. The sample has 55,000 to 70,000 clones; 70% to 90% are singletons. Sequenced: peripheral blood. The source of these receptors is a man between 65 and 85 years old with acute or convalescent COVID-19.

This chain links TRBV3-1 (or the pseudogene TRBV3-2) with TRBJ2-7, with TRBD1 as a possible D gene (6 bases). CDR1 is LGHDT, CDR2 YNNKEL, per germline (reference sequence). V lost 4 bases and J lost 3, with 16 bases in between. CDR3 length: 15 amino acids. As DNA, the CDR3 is TGTGCCAGCAGCCCCCCAGGGACACTCCGCTACGAGCAGTACTTC. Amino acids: CASSPPGTLRYEQYF.

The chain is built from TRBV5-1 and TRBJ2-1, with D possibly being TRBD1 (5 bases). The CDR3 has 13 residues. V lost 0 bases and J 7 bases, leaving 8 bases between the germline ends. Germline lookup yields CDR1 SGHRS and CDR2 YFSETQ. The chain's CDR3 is CASSLGQTNEQFF. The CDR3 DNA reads TGCGCCAGCAGCTTGGGACAGACAAATGAGCAGTTCTTC.